The 25 T cell receptor beta chains below come from one sample, sequenced in a study of blood T cell repertoires in COVID-19. Here immunoSEQ multiplex PCR was the method, and the copy in TCRdb shows in-frame clones only, minus some. Of 150,000 to 200,000 clones listed, roughly 81% were seen once; the top ten hold about 12%. Sequencing was carried out using peripheral blood. These receptors were obtained from a woman of 80 years or more with COVID-19, enrolled during active disease.

The genes are TRBV5-4 and TRBJ2-3; 8 positions agree with TRBD2. The length of the CDR3 is 16 residues. Trimming at V came to 3 bases and at J to 4 bases, leaving 10 bases not matched to a gene. The germline CDR1 and CDR2 sequences are SGHNT and YYREEE (reference sequence). CDR3 DNA sequence: TGTGCCAGCAGCTCCGGCGCGGGAGGTTTGTCAGATACGCAGTATTTT. It specifies CASSSGAGGLSDTQYF.

The chain uses TRBV5-4 and TRBJ2-2; a weak D match, TRBD1 (6 bases). Germline V lookup: CDR1 SGHNT, CDR2 YYREEE (reference sequence). The V end was cut by 4 bases, the J end by 5 bases, with 18 bases between. This CDR3 region has 16 residues. The CDR3 loop is CASSPRPGAETGELFF. The CDR3 DNA is TGTGCCAGCAGCCCCCGTCCAGGGGCCGAGACCGGGGAGCTGTTTTTT.

This chain links TRBV5-4 with TRBJ1-4, with D tentatively TRBD1 (6 bases). The CDR3 extends over 14 amino acids. Trimming removed 2 bases at V and 7 bases at J, with 12 bases between. Germline CDR1 SGHNT, CDR2 YYREEE (reference sequence). CDR3 nucleotides: TGTGCCAGCAGCTTAAAAACAGGGCCTGAAAAACTGTTTTTT. As protein: CASSLKTGPEKLFF. Complete variable domain (other parts from reference TRBV5-4 and TRBJ1-4): ETGVTQSPTHLIKTRGQQVTLRCSSQSGHNTVSWYQQALGQGPQFIFQYYREEENGRGNFPPRFSGLQFPNYSSELNVNALELDDSALYLCASSLKTGPEKLFFGSGTQLSVL.

This clone appeared once. The chain couples TRBV7-8 to TRBJ1-2; D remains ambiguous. V was pared by 1 base and J by 4 bases, with 10 bases between. CDR1 and CDR2 (germline): SGHVS, FQNEAQ. The CDR3 extends over 14 amino acids. This CDR3 is CASSLGKAGYGYTF. CDR3 DNA sequence: TGTGCCAGCAGCTTAGGGAAAGCGGGCTATGGCTACACCTTC. The variable domain in full, completed from reference TRBV7-8 and TRBJ1-2, reads GAGVSQSPRYKVAKRGQDVALRCDPISGHVSLFWYQQALGQGPEFLTYFQNEAQLDKSGLPSDRFFAERPEGSVSTLKIQRTQQEDSAVYLCASSLGKAGYGYTFGSGTRLTVV.

The genes are TRBV10-3 and TRBJ2-7, with 9 bases that match TRBD2. Losses at the gene ends were 0 bases for V and 1 base for J; bases not matched to a gene: 1. The CDR3 loop spans 15 amino acids. The V gene's germline CDR1 is ENHRY and CDR2 SYGVKD. The CDR3 DNA sequence: TGTGCCATCAGTGAGTCAACTAGCGGGTCCTACGAGCAGTACTTC. It codes for CAISESTSGSYEQYF.

This chain connects TRBV2 to TRBJ1-2; 10 bases align to TRBD1. From germline, CDR1 is SNHLY and CDR2 FYNNEI. This CDR3 comprises 14 residues. V lost 6 bases to trimming and J lost 8 bases; unmatched junction nucleotides: 9. This chain's CDR3 is CASRGRDRGEGYTF. In DNA, the CDR3 is TGTGCCAGCAGGGGCCGGGACAGGGGAGAAGGCTACACCTTC.

This rearrangement joins TRBV19 to TRBJ2-5, with 10 positions matching TRBD1. The V and J ends lost 4 bases and 7 bases, in that order; junction bases with no gene match: 12. The CDR3 extends over 16 amino acids. CDR1 LNHDA and CDR2 SQIVND come from the germline V gene (reference sequence). This chain's CDR3 is CASSRQTGGGPPTQYF. CDR3 DNA: TGTGCCAGTAGTAGGCAGACAGGGGGCGGTCCACCGACCCAGTACTTC. The entire variable domain, with the rest obtained from reference TRBV19 and TRBJ2-5, is as follows: DGGITQSPKYLFRKEGQNVTLSCEQNLNHDAMYWYRQDPGQGLRLIYYSQIVNDFQKGDIAEGYSVSREKKESFPLTVTSAQKNPTAFYLCASSRQTGGGPPTQYFGPGTRLLVL.

This chain uses TRBV5-6 with TRBJ1-1, with unresolved D. V lost 3 bases to trimming and J lost 5 bases, with 11 bases between them. CDR3 length: 13 residues. Germline CDR1 reads SGHDT; CDR2 reads YYEEEE. CDR3 region: CASSSQQRTEAFF. CDR3 nucleotide sequence: TGTGCCAGCAGCTCCCAACAGCGGACTGAAGCTTTCTTT.

As DNA, the CDR3 is TGTGCCAGCAGCTTTACTAGCGGGAGGGCCGGGAGGGACATTCAGTACTTC. Translating it yields CASSFTSGRAGRDIQYF. The V and J genes are TRBV7-6 and TRBJ2-4; the match to TRBD2 covers 13 bases. Germline CDR1 SGHVS, CDR2 FNYEAQ. The CDR3 is made up of 17 amino acids. With 3 bases clipped from V and 8 bases from J, the junction kept 10 bases outside the gene matches.

The V gene is TRBV5-4, the J gene TRBJ1-2; no definite D call. Trimming shortened V by 0 bases and J by 8 bases, and 14 bases separated the two germline ends. The CDR3 is 14 residues long. Germline V gives CDR1 SGHNT, CDR2 YYREEE (reference sequence). The CDR3 bases are TGTGCCAGCAGCTTGGATCTCCCGTCACAGGGCTACACCTTC. This encodes CASSLDLPSQGYTF.

This chain uses TRBV5-1 with TRBJ1-5; no reliable D call. V was clipped by 0 bases and J by 4 bases, with 8 bases between them. Per the germline V gene, CDR1 is SGHRS and CDR2 is YFSETQ. The CDR3 has 14 amino acids. CDR3: CASSLEGGNQPQHF. The CDR3 DNA follows: TGCGCCAGCAGCTTGGAAGGCGGAAATCAGCCCCAGCATTTT.

There are a few counts of this clone. V is TRBV19 and J is TRBJ2-7; 9 nucleotides agree with TRBD2. CDR1 and CDR2 from the germline V gene are LNHDA and SQIVND (reference sequence). There are 15 residues in the CDR3. V shed 4 bases, J shed 3 bases, and the junction held 7 bases outside the gene matches. The CDR3 spells CASSTSGGPFYEQYF. The CDR3 nucleotides read TGTGCCAGTAGTACAAGCGGGGGGCCCTTCTACGAGCAGTACTTC.

V usage is TRBV7-9 and J usage is TRBJ1-3; no definite D call. Per the germline V gene, CDR1 is SEHNR and CDR2 is FQNEAQ (reference sequence). V was trimmed by 1 base and J by 0 bases, leaving 4 bases between them. This CDR3 is built from 14 residues. The CDR3 DNA reads as TGTGCCAGCAGCTTAGATAGCTCTGGAAACACCATATATTTT. Protein sequence: CASSLDSSGNTIYF.

This clone was seen a handful of times. The CDR3, as DNA: TGCGCCAGCAGCCAGTGGACAGGCTACGAGCAGTACTTC. It specifies CASSQWTGYEQYF. J is TRBJ2-7 and V is TRBV4-1; 7 bases map to TRBD1. V lost 3 bases and J lost 3; bases outside the gene matches: 2. This CDR3 comprises 13 residues. Germline V gene data show CDR1 as MGHRA and CDR2 as YSYEKL.

The chain uses TRBV5-1 and TRBJ1-1, with D perhaps matching TRBD1 (5 bases). The CDR3 consists of 13 residues. The V gene's germline CDR1 is SGHRS and CDR2 YFSETQ. V shed 3 bases and J shed 2 bases, with 8 bases lying between them. This CDR3 reads CASSYWGNTEAFF. CDR3 sequence (DNA): TGCGCCAGCAGCTACTGGGGCAACACTGAAGCTTTCTTT.

This rearrangement joins TRBV7-9 to TRBJ2-2; 8 bases match TRBD1. The CDR3 runs 15 residues. Trimming removed 7 bases from V and 1 base from J; junction bases left unmatched: 5. Germline CDR1 is SEHNR and CDR2 is FQNEAQ (reference sequence). The CDR3 sequence is CASTTGGLNTGELFF. The CDR3 DNA reads TGTGCCAGCACCACAGGGGGGTTGAACACCGGGGAGCTGTTTTTT.

The chain recombines TRBV14 with TRBJ2-5, with D tentatively TRBD2 (6 bases). Trimming removed 2 bases from V and 4 bases from J, with 17 bases in between. The germline gives CDR1 SGHDN, CDR2 FVKESK. The CDR3 is made up of 16 amino acids. CDR3 nucleotides: TGTGCCAGCAGCCAAATCGCAGGAGGGAAGCCAGAGACCCAGTACTTC. Its translation is CASSQIAGGKPETQYF.

This chain uses TRBV6-2 or TRBV6-3 with TRBJ1-5; D perhaps matches TRBD1 (5 bases). The CDR3 sequence is 16 residues long. Germline V gives CDR1 MNHEY, CDR2 SVGEGT. Trimming took off 3 bases at V and 0 bases at J, with 12 bases between the two ends. CDR3 loop: CASSYGRDYSNQPQHF. CDR3 nucleotide sequence: TGTGCCAGCAGTTATGGCAGGGACTATAGCAATCAGCCCCAGCATTTT.

This clone showed up just a few times. CDR3 residues: CASSYLAGGFHEQYF. The CDR3 DNA reads as TGTGCCAGCAGTTATTTGGCAGGGGGCTTCCACGAGCAGTACTTC. The chain recombines TRBV6-5 with TRBJ2-7; TRBD1 agrees at 8 bases. The germline gives CDR1 MNHEY, CDR2 SVGAGI. The CDR3 spans 15 residues. Unmatched junction bases numbered 9, after V lost 3 bases and J lost 5 bases.

The gene calls are TRBV27 and TRBJ2-6; 10 nucleotides match TRBD2. J was trimmed by 0 bases and V by 5 bases; bases with no gene match: 7. CDR1 is MNHEY and CDR2 is SMNVEV in the germline V gene (reference sequence). This CDR3 is 18 amino acids long. The CDR3 sequence: CASSPVLAGFSGANVLTF. CDR3 coding DNA: TGTGCCAGCAGTCCCGTACTAGCGGGGTTCTCTGGGGCCAACGTCCTGACTTTC. The full variable domain, completed using reference TRBV27 and TRBJ2-6, is EAQVTQNPRYLITVTGKKLTVTCSQNMNHEYMSWYRQDPGLGLRQIYYSMNVEVTDKGDVPEGYKVSRKEKRNFPLILESPSPNQTSLYFCASSPVLAGFSGANVLTFGAGSRLTVL.

The genes are TRBV6-5 and TRBJ2-2, with TRBD1 matching 8 bases. The V gene end was trimmed by 4 bases and the J gene end by 5 bases; junction bases not matched to a gene: 6. This CDR3 is built from 15 residues. CDR1 and CDR2 from the germline V gene are MNHEY and SVGAGI. The DNA of the CDR3 is TGTGCCAGCAGTTTCGGACAGGGATGGACCGGGGAGCTGTTTTTT. Its translation: CASSFGQGWTGELFF.

The table lists this clone with many counts. V is TRBV7-9 and J is TRBJ2-7, with D hard to call. Germline lookup yields CDR1 SEHNR and CDR2 FQNEAQ (reference sequence). CDR3 length: 16 residues. Trimming shortened V by 4 bases and J by 0 bases, and 16 bases separated the two germline ends. CDR3 bases: TGTGCCAGCAGCTCAGAATCAGGCCCAAGCTCCTACGAGCAGTACTTC. This translates into CASSSESGPSSYEQYF.

This clone was picked up a small number of times. The V call is TRBV29-1, the J call TRBJ2-1, with no clear D. CDR1 SQVTM and CDR2 ANQGSEA come from the germline V gene. Trimming took 0 bases from V and 8 from J, leaving 5 bases between them. The CDR3 extends over 11 amino acids. The CDR3 loop is CSVEDLDEQFF. In nucleotides, the CDR3 is TGCAGCGTTGAAGATCTCGATGAGCAGTTCTTC.

J is TRBJ2-1 and V is TRBV11-2; D may be TRBD2 (6 bases). The CDR3 runs 16 residues. V was pared by 1 base and J by 3 bases, with 13 bases between. The germline V gene has CDR1 SGHAT and CDR2 FQNNGV. This CDR3 reads CASSLGRTTVYNEQFF. CDR3 in DNA: TGTGCCAGCAGCTTAGGCCGGACTACCGTCTACAATGAGCAGTTCTTC.

This clone was counted a single time. The J gene is TRBJ1-5, the V gene TRBV27, with no clear D. This CDR3 is built from 15 residues. Germline V gene data show CDR1 as MNHEY and CDR2 as SMNVEV (reference sequence). V dropped 5 bases and J dropped 0 bases, with 11 bases sitting between them. The CDR3 region is CASSPQEDSNQPQHF. The CDR3 coding sequence is TGTGCCAGCAGTCCGCAGGAGGATAGCAATCAGCCCCAGCATTTT.